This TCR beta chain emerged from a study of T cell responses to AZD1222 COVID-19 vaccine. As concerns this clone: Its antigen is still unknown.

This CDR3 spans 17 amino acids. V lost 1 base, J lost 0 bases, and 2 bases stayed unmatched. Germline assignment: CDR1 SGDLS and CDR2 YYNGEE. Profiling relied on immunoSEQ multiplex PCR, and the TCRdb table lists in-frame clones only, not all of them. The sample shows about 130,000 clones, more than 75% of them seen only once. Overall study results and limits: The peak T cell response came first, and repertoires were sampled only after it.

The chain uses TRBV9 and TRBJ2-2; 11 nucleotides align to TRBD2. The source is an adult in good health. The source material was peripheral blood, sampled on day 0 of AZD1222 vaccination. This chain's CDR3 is CASSVSLAGANTGELFF. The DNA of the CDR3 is TGTGCCAGCAGCGTATCACTAGCGGGAGCGAACACCGGGGAGCTGTTTTTT.